The following is a T cell receptor beta chain sequence with its context. The repertoire was sequenced with immunoSEQ multiplex PCR; TCRdb's copy has only in-frame clones and lacks some. The sample has around 220,000 clones; roughly 84% are singletons. This CDR3 is 17 amino acids long. Trimming took 3 bases from V and 0 from J, leaving 12 bases between them. In germline, CDR1 is KGHSH, CDR2 LQKENI. Recovered status applied to Cohort 3 donors who had two consecutive negative PCRs. It also applied to those with clearance or with symptom resolution. This specimen belongs to a study of blood T cell repertoires in COVID-19.

The chain links TRBV18 to TRBJ1-6; maybe TRBD1 (5 bases). The source is a woman in her thirties or forties who had recovered from COVID-19. The sequencing input was PBMCs or T cells enriched from blood (not recorded which). CDR3 in amino acids: CASSPIQASSYNSPLHF. CDR3 nucleotides: TGTGCCAGCTCACCGATACAGGCTAGCTCCTATAATTCACCCCTCCACTTT.